This TCR beta chain was retrieved from a study of CXCR3-negative and CXCR3-positive naive CD8 T cells. Germline CDR1 is SGHDT and CDR2 is YYEEEE. The CDR3 extends over 15 amino acids. Findings of the study overall: Hydrophobicity of TRB CDR3s was greater in CXCR3-positive naive cells than in CXCR3-negative naive cells. Both naive subsets had comparably high diversity; memory CD8+ cells much lower.

Naive CD8+ T lymphocytes were specified as CD45RO-CCR7+CD27+CD95-. Researchers prepared the TRB cDNA libraries using 5' RACE with UMI labels. For each CDR3 protein, TCRdb gives one entry from its re-call of the 5' RACE reads, without DNA. Here the sample table reports roughly 71,000 distinct CDR3 sequences. Concerning this clonotype: The antigen remains unidentified.

The clonotype comes from a human donor in good health. Some clones in this sample may be carry-over from other donors' samples. Sequencing was performed on naive CXCR3- CD8+ T cells from blood. Described subset: CD45RO-CCR7+CD27+CD95- naive CD8+ T cells lacking CXCR3 (TNR3-). The chain carries TRBV5-6 and TRBJ2-3; the TCRdb call, TRBD1, lacks DNA for checking. This chain's CDR3 is CASSLQGFRTDTQYF.